Shown below are 18 T cell receptor beta chains from a single sample sequenced in a study of T cell repertoires in cytomegalovirus infection. No antigen is known for these receptors. TCRdb reprocessed the reads with MiXCR, giving one entry per CDR3 protein. This table has 650,000 to 900,000 distinct CDR3 sequences, 25% to 35% appearing once. Specimen: cultured CD8+ T cells from PBMCs, collected from culture after CMV antigen stimulation. Receptors originate from a human donor in good health (CMV status not recorded). Some clones in this sample may be carry-over from other donors' samples.

This chain uses TRBV2 with TRBJ2-1; 8 bases match TRBD1. CDR1 and CDR2 (germline): SNHLY, FYNNEI. The CDR3 has 13 amino acids. J gave up 9 bases and V 6 bases, and 7 bases lay outside the gene matches. The CDR3 loop reads CASRDRVKGEQFF. CDR3 sequence (DNA): TGTGCCAGCAGGGACAGGGTGAAAGGTGAGCAGTTCTTC.

This clonotype has a handful of counts. V and J are TRBV19 and TRBJ1-5, with D perhaps TRBD1 (6 bases). Germline CDR1 and CDR2: LNHDA and SQIVND (reference sequence). Trimming cost V 7 bases and J 1 base, with 11 bases left between them. There are 14 residues in the CDR3. The CDR3 DNA reads TGTGCCAGTAAAGGGGGGCAGAGCAATCAGCCCCAGCATTTT. Its protein product is CASKGGQSNQPQHF.

The V call is TRBV6-1, the J call TRBJ1-1, with D hard to call. The CDR3 has 16 amino acids. With 6 bases removed from V and 5 bases from J, the gap between germline ends came to 22 bases. Germline CDR1 is MNHNS and CDR2 is SASEGT. This chain's CDR3 is CASSETPDGVDTEAFF. CDR3 coding DNA: TGTGCCAGCAGCGAAACACCGGATGGGGTAGATACTGAAGCTTTCTTT.

This clonotype was found many times. This sequence joins TRBV7-2 and TRBJ1-1; 8 bases map to TRBD1. Germline V CDR1 and CDR2: SGHTA, FQGNSA. V lost 1 base, J lost 0 bases, and 13 bases stayed unmatched. The CDR3 runs to 19 residues. CDR3 region: CASSLVRSGQALMNTEAFF. The CDR3 nucleotides read TGTGCCAGCAGCTTAGTGAGGTCGGGACAGGCCTTAATGAACACTGAAGCTTTCTTT.

This rearrangement joins TRBV5-5 to TRBJ1-6; no definite D call. Germline V CDR1 and CDR2: SGHKS, YYEKEE (reference sequence). CDR3 length: 13 amino acids. Trimming took 0 bases from V and 14 from J, leaving 12 bases between them. The CDR3 DNA reads TGTGCCAGCAGCTTGGTAACGGCGGGAACCCTCCACTTT. It yields the protein CASSLVTAGTLHF.

In this sample, this clonotype turned up a few times. The chain is built from TRBV12-5 and TRBJ2-1; 8 nucleotides match TRBD2. Germline V gene data show CDR1 as LGHNT and CDR2 as FRNRAP. V trimming: 5 bases; J trimming: 2 bases; junction bases outside the gene matches: 8. The CDR3 runs 16 residues. The CDR3 reads CASGEPGLVAYNEQFF. CDR3 DNA: TGTGCTAGTGGTGAACCGGGACTAGTGGCCTACAATGAGCAGTTCTTC.

The J gene is TRBJ2-7, the V gene TRBV19; D is possibly TRBD1 or TRBD2 (6 bases each). Per the germline V gene, CDR1 is LNHDA and CDR2 is SQIVND (reference sequence). Trimming took off 3 bases at V and 5 bases at J, with 17 bases between the two ends. The CDR3 has 15 amino acids. CDR3 sequence reads: CASSISSSGADEQYF. CDR3 sequence (DNA): TGTGCCAGTAGTATTTCTTCCTCGGGGGCGGACGAGCAGTACTTC.

This clonotype was seen at least ten times. The chain recombines TRBV6-1 with TRBJ2-3; D is perhaps TRBD1 (5 bases). The CDR3 extends over 17 amino acids. Looked up from germline, CDR1 is MNHNS and CDR2 is SASEGT. Trimming took 3 bases from V and 5 from J, leaving 21 bases between them. The CDR3 region is CASSDEASVGPQDTQYF. DNA of the CDR3: TGTGCCAGCAGTGATGAGGCGAGCGTGGGGCCACAAGATACGCAGTATTTT.

J is TRBJ1-6 and V is TRBV28; D gene unclear. V was pared by 6 bases and J by 10 bases, with 13 bases between. This CDR3 is built from 13 residues. Germline assignment: CDR1 MDHEN and CDR2 SYDVKM. The CDR3 loop reads CASSSTPNSPLHF. As DNA, the CDR3 is TGTGCCAGCAGCTCGACCCCCAACTCACCCCTCCACTTT.

The V and J genes are TRBV19 and TRBJ2-7, with 8 bases identical to TRBD2. This CDR3 has 13 residues. The V gene end was trimmed by 5 bases and the J gene end by 8 bases; junction bases not matched to a gene: 8. The germline CDR1 and CDR2 sequences are LNHDA and SQIVND (reference sequence). CDR3 loop: CASSPAGGDKQYF. The CDR3 DNA sequence: TGTGCCAGTAGTCCCGCGGGGGGCGACAAGCAGTACTTC.

The CDR3 reads CASLPMNTEAFF. In nucleotides, the CDR3 is TGTGCCAGCCTACCCATGAACACTGAAGCTTTCTTT. The chain is built from TRBV7-9 and TRBJ1-1; D remains unclear. This CDR3 has 12 amino acids. V lost 8 bases and J 0 bases, leaving 7 bases between the germline ends. Germline V gene sequence: CDR1 SEHNR, CDR2 FQNEAQ (reference sequence).

This clonotype has just a few counts. The chain carries TRBV28 and TRBJ1-1, with D maybe TRBD1 (5 bases). The V gene lost 1 base and the J gene lost 8 bases, with 11 bases spanning the gap. The germline V gene has CDR1 MDHEN and CDR2 SYDVKM. The CDR3 is made up of 13 amino acids. In nucleotides, the CDR3 is TGTGCCAGCAGTTTATCTTGGGCAGGGGAAGCTTTCTTT. As protein: CASSLSWAGEAFF.

This clonotype turned up a few times. The junction and the germline gene differ at one end; a read error may be behind it. The chain employs TRBV12-3 or TRBV12-4 and TRBJ2-5; 7 positions match TRBD1. This CDR3 has 12 amino acids. The CDR3 region has the DNA TGTGCCAGCAGTTTCTTCCGGGACAGTCATGACTTC. Encoded protein: CASSFFRDSHDF.

This clonotype was seen a few times. The junction does not match germline at one end; this may be a read error. The chain carries TRBV27 and TRBJ2-7; TRBD2 matches 7 bases. This CDR3 region has 16 residues. CDR1 is MNHEY and CDR2 is SMNVEV in the germline V gene (reference sequence). CDR3 sequence: CATSFAAGERTYEQYF. In nucleotides, the CDR3 is TGTGCCACCAGTTTCGCGGCGGGGGAACGAACCTACGAGCAGTACTTC.

The rearrangement links TRBV14 to TRBJ2-5; D is unresolved. CDR3 size: 15 residues. V lost 5 bases and J 3 bases, leaving 16 bases between the germline ends. Germline-derived CDR1 and CDR2 are SGHDN and FVKESK. CDR3 in DNA: TGTGCCAGCAGCTCATTCGCTGTCAGAAAAGAGACCCAGTACTTC. This encodes CASSSFAVRKETQYF. The full variable domain, its missing parts supplied by reference TRBV14 and TRBJ2-5, is EAGVTQFPSHSVIEKGQTVTLRCDPISGHDNLYWYRRVMGKEIKFLLHFVKESKQDESGMPNNRFLAERTGGTYSTLKVQPAELEDSGVYFCASSSFAVRKETQYFGPGTRLLVL.

This clonotype was detected a few times. The CDR3 reads CATSAKSGQKNTEAFF. CDR3 nucleotides: TGTGCCACCAGTGCCAAATCGGGACAGAAGAACACTGAAGCTTTCTTT. The chain has TRBV24-1 and TRBJ1-1; 7 nucleotides agree with TRBD1. J was trimmed by 1 base and V by 5 bases; bases with no gene match: 9. CDR3 length: 16 residues. Germline CDR1 and CDR2: KGHDR and SFDVKD.

This clonotype has a handful of counts. The chain is built from TRBV5-1 and TRBJ2-5; 9 nucleotides line up with TRBD2. J gave up 2 bases and V 7 bases, and 15 bases lay outside the gene matches. Germline lookup yields CDR1 SGHRS and CDR2 YFSETQ. The length of the CDR3 is 17 residues. The CDR3 loop reads CASRSPAASGAQETQYF. In nucleotides, the CDR3 is TGCGCCAGCCGCTCCCCGGCGGCTAGCGGGGCTCAAGAGACCCAGTACTTC.

This clonotype was found a few times. The rearrangement links TRBV11-2 to TRBJ2-5; no clear D gene. The germline V gene has CDR1 SGHAT and CDR2 FQNNGV. The CDR3 extends over 16 amino acids. The V end lost 5 bases, the J end lost 1 base, and 17 bases lay between the germline ends. This chain's CDR3 is CASSNLGRHVQETQYF. In nucleotides, the CDR3 is TGTGCCAGCAGCAATTTGGGCCGGCACGTCCAAGAGACCCAGTACTTC.